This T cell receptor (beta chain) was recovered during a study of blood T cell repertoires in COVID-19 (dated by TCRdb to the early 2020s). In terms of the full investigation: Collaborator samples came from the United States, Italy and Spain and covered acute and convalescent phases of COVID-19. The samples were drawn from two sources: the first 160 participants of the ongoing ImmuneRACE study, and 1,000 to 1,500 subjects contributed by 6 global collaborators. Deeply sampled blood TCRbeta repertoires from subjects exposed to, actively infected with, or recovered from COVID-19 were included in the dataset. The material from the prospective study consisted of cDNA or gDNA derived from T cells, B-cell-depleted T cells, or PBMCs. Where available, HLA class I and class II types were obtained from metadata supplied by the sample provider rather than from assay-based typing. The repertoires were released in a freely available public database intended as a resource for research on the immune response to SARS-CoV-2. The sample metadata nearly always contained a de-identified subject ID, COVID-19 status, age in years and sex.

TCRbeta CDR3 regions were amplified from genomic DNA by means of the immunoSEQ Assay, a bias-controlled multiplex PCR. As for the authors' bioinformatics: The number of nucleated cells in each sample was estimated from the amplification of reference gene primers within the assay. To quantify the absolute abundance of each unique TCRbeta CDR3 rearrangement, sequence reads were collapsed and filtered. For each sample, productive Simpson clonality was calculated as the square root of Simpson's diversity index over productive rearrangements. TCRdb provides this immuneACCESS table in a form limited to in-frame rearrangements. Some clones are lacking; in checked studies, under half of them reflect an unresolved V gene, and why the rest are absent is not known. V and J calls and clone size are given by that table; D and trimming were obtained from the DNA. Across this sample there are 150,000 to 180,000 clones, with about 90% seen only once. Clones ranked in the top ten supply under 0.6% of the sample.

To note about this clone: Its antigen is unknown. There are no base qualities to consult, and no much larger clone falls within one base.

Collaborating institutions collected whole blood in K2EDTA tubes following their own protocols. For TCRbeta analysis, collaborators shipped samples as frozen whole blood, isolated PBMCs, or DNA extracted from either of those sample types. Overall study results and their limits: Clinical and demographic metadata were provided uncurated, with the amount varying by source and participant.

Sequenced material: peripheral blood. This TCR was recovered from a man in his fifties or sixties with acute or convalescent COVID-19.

Here the CDR3 is given as CAISKRGIAGSNQETQYF. The nucleotide sequence reads as follows: TGTGCCATCAGTAAAAGGGGTATAGCGGGTTCGAACCAAGAGACCCAGTACTTC. The rearranged chain carries TRBV10-3 and TRBJ2-5; TRBD2 fits 7 bases in the junction. CDR1 is given as ENHRY and CDR2 as SYGVKD, both from the germline V gene. Clipping removes 5 bases from V and 0 bases from J, with 15 as the unmatched junction base count. The CDR3 contains 18 residues, cysteine and phenylalanine counted. Only CDR3 DNA is held: 54 bases, read in frame from base 1.